This T cell receptor (beta chain) was identified in a study of blood T cells in healthy people across ages. General study findings and limits: The study found more naive CD4+ cells and higher diversity in long-lived than aged donors. Per-million-T-cell TCR beta diversity fell roughly linearly with age. Donor CMV infection status was unknown, possibly confounding age-related changes in expanded clonotypes.

Combining a sample-barcoded 5' primer with a J-beta primer mix, a second PCR ran for roughly 7 to 11 cycles. Through a template-switch adaptor with 12 random nucleotides, each cDNA molecule received a tag. MiXCR was run by TCRdb on the 5' RACE reads, yielding one entry per CDR3 protein. The top ten hold about 3.8% of the sample, which has over a million distinct CDR3 sequences, under 55% seen once. Trimming removed 2 bases from V and 4 bases from J, with 12 bases in between. This CDR3 is built from 13 residues. Germline CDR1 reads DFQATT; CDR2 reads SNEGSKA (reference sequence). The count of this clonotype is one. Its antigen is undetermined.

Sequencing used blood. This chain joins TRBV20-1 and TRBJ2-7, with D unresolved. The sequence came from a woman aged 18 to 35 in good health. The CDR3 loop is CSARSWSKYEQYF. The DNA for the CDR3 is TGCAGTGCTAGAAGTTGGTCCAAGTACGAGCAGTACTTC.